The 21 T cell receptor beta chains in this list originate from one sample, sequenced in a study of high-grade serous ovarian cancer treatment subgroups. The tumor samples were collected prior to definitive surgery or chemotherapy. Using immunoSEQ multiplex PCR, the repertoire was profiled, and TCRdb retains in-frame clones only, with some absent. The sample shows about 3,100 clones, just under 80% of them seen only once. Material for sequencing was tumor tissue. All receptors come from a human donor with high-grade serous ovarian cancer.

The genes are TRBV27 and TRBJ1-2; D is ambiguous. The CDR3 extends over 13 amino acids. Germline V CDR1 and CDR2: MNHEY, SMNVEV (reference sequence). Deletions cut 3 bases from V and 3 bases from J, with 8 bases between. CDR3 protein: CASSLSGDYGYTF. The DNA for the CDR3 is TGTGCCAGCAGTTTGTCAGGAGACTATGGCTACACCTTC.

The chain carries TRBV4-2 and TRBJ2-7; 8 bases agree with TRBD2. J gave up 0 bases and V 0 bases, and 1 base lay outside the gene matches. CDR3 length: 15 amino acids. Germline-derived CDR1 and CDR2 are LGHNA and YNFKEQ. The DNA for the CDR3 is TGTGCCAGCAGCCAAGATCTAGCGGGCTCCTACGAGCAGTACTTC. Its protein product is CASSQDLAGSYEQYF.

The V and J genes are TRBV19 and TRBJ2-7, with unresolved D. Germline CDR1 and CDR2: LNHDA and SQIVND (reference sequence). There are 16 residues in the CDR3. Trimming cost V 5 bases and J 0 bases, with 17 bases left between them. CDR3 residues: CASSPLKVLYSYEQYF. CDR3 nucleotide sequence: TGTGCCAGTAGTCCCCTAAAGGTGCTCTACTCCTACGAGCAGTACTTC.

The chain carries TRBV15 and TRBJ2-1; 7 bases map to TRBD1. The V gene's germline CDR1 is LNHNV and CDR2 YYDKDF (reference sequence). This CDR3 is 15 amino acids long. V was pared by 2 bases and J by 9 bases, with 10 bases of the junction left unmatched. The CDR3 here is CATSRSRQGLAEQFF. The CDR3 DNA reads TGTGCCACCAGCAGATCAAGACAGGGCCTCGCTGAGCAGTTCTTC. Complete variable domain (other parts from reference TRBV15 and TRBJ2-1): DAMVIQNPRYQVTQFGKPVTLSCSQTLNHNVMYWYQQKSSQAPKLLFHYYDKDFNNEADTPDNFQSRRPNTSFCFLDIRSPGLGDTAMYLCATSRSRQGLAEQFFGPGTRLTVL.

This rearrangement joins TRBV10-3 to TRBJ2-7; TRBD1 matches 8 bases. V was clipped by 10 bases and J by 0 bases; unmatched bases: 11. CDR1 and CDR2 from the germline V gene are ENHRY and SYGVKD. The CDR3 contains 15 residues. CDR3 DNA: TGTGCCACGACTCCTGGGACAGGTAACTCCTACGAGCAGTACTTC. This codes for CATTPGTGNSYEQYF.

V is TRBV7-9 and J is TRBJ2-1; 11 nucleotides match TRBD1. The CDR3 length is 15 residues. Unmatched junction bases numbered 1, after V lost 4 bases and J lost 2 bases. The germline gives CDR1 SEHNR, CDR2 FQNEAQ (reference sequence). The CDR3 sequence is CASSSGQGAYNEQFF. CDR3 DNA sequence: TGTGCCAGCAGCTCGGGACAGGGGGCCTACAATGAGCAGTTCTTC.

The DNA of the CDR3 is TGTGCCAGTAGTATAGAGTCCAGGGCAGATACGCAGTATTTT. Protein product: CASSIESRADTQYF. The chain couples TRBV19 to TRBJ2-3, with a weak D call TRBD1 (5 bases). Trimming shortened V by 0 bases and J by 4 bases, and 8 bases separated the two germline ends. The CDR3 loop spans 14 amino acids. Germline CDR1 reads LNHDA; CDR2 reads SQIVND (reference sequence).

The chain carries TRBV7-9 and TRBJ2-1; the match to TRBD2 covers 7 bases. The CDR3 consists of 16 residues. Germline lookup yields CDR1 SEHNR and CDR2 FQNEAQ (reference sequence). The junction had 8 bases not matched to a gene; V was cut back by 6 bases and J by 0 bases. CDR3 DNA sequence: TGTGCCAGCAGACGAGCTAGCGGTCACTCCTACAATGAGCAGTTCTTC. Amino acid sequence: CASRRASGHSYNEQFF.

This clone appeared once. The V gene is TRBV28, the J gene TRBJ2-3; the match to TRBD1 covers 9 bases. CDR3 length: 14 amino acids. Trimming removed 5 bases from V and 3 bases from J; junction bases left unmatched: 3. Germline-derived CDR1 and CDR2 are MDHEN and SYDVKM. CDR3 nucleotide sequence: TGTGCCAGCAGTAAGACAGGGGGAACAGATACGCAGTATTTT. Translation: CASSKTGGTDTQYF.

V and J are TRBV6-6 and TRBJ2-1, with D hard to call. This CDR3 spans 14 amino acids. CDR1 is MNHNY, CDR2 SVGAGI, per germline (reference sequence). Trimming pared 2 bases from V and 2 bases from J, leaving 7 bases between. In DNA, the CDR3 is TGTGCCAGCAGTTACCGCCCTGCCTACAATGAGCAGTTCTTC. This gives the protein CASSYRPAYNEQFF.

This chain connects TRBV2 to TRBJ2-7; D might be TRBD2 (6 bases). Germline CDR1 reads SNHLY; CDR2 reads FYNNEI. The CDR3 consists of 14 residues. V lost 5 bases to trimming and J lost 1 base, with 12 bases between them. The CDR3 nucleotides are TGTGCCAGCAGTCAGCGGAGGGCATCCTACGAGCAGTACTTC. This translates into CASSQRRASYEQYF.

The V and J genes are TRBV6-1 and TRBJ2-7, with D perhaps TRBD2 (6 bases). Germline V gives CDR1 MNHNS, CDR2 SASEGT. The CDR3 is 14 amino acids. Trimming left V 6 bases short and J 3 bases short, with 15 bases between. The chain's CDR3 is CASSGGADRYEQYF. The CDR3 coding sequence is TGTGCCAGCAGCGGCGGGGCAGACCGCTACGAGCAGTACTTC.

CDR3 nucleotides: TGCGCCAGCAGCTTTACTAGCGGGCCGAGCTCCTACAATGAGCAGTTCTTC. Residues: CASSFTSGPSSYNEQFF. The V gene is TRBV5-1, the J gene TRBJ2-1; 9 bases line up with TRBD2. V shed 2 bases, J shed 0 bases, and the junction held 6 bases outside the gene matches. This CDR3 region has 17 residues. Germline CDR1 and CDR2: SGHRS and YFSETQ. The full variable domain, with the rest looked up from reference TRBV5-1 and TRBJ2-1, is KAGVTQTPRYLIKTRGQQVTLSCSPISGHRSVSWYQQTPGQGLQFLFEYFSETQRNKGNFPGRFSGRQFSNSRSEMNVSTLELGDSALYLCASSFTSGPSSYNEQFFGPGTRLTVL.

This clone showed up just a few times. The chain is built from TRBV2 and TRBJ1-5; 10 positions match TRBD1. The CDR3 spans 15 residues. Trimming took 4 bases from V and 7 from J; bases not matched to a gene: 7. In germline, CDR1 is SNHLY, CDR2 FYNNEI. The CDR3 DNA sequence: TGTGCCAGCAGTGCAACGACAGGGGGCCTGCAGCCCCAGCATTTT. Translation gives CASSATTGGLQPQHF.

This chain joins TRBV19 and TRBJ2-2, with D tentatively TRBD1 (6 bases). V was cut by 3 bases and J by 2 bases, with 16 bases left in between. Germline CDR1 LNHDA, CDR2 SQIVND (reference sequence). The CDR3 is made up of 17 amino acids. The CDR3 protein is CASSMTTGIGNTGELFF. The CDR3 DNA reads TGTGCCAGTAGTATGACTACAGGGATCGGCAACACCGGGGAGCTGTTTTTT.

The V call is TRBV11-2, the J call TRBJ2-1; D is undetermined. The CDR3 has 13 residues. V lost 5 bases to trimming and J lost 6 bases, with 11 bases between them. Germline CDR1 and CDR2: SGHAT and FQNNGV. The CDR3, as DNA: TGTGCCAGCAGCCTAGGGTTTAGCAATGAGCAGTTCTTC. Protein: CASSLGFSNEQFF.

The chain recombines TRBV9 with TRBJ1-6, with 9 bases fitting TRBD1. Germline V gene sequence: CDR1 SGDLS, CDR2 YYNGEE. With 6 bases clipped from V and 8 bases from J, the junction kept 3 bases outside the gene matches. This CDR3 contains 13 residues. CDR3 in DNA: TGTGCCAGCACCAGGACAGGGGATTCACCCCTCCACTTT. Translation: CASTRTGDSPLHF.

V usage is TRBV7-2 and J usage is TRBJ2-5; 11 bases match TRBD1. Germline assignment: CDR1 SGHTA and CDR2 FQGNSA. The ends lost 3 bases at V and 4 bases at J; junction bases unmatched: 4. CDR3 length equals 15 residues. The CDR3 loop reads CASSFGGQGVETQYF. The CDR3 nucleotides are TGTGCCAGCAGCTTTGGGGGACAGGGGGTAGAGACCCAGTACTTC. Full variable domain (rest looked up from reference TRBV7-2 and TRBJ2-5): GAGVSQSPSNKVTEKGKDVELRCDPISGHTALYWYRQSLGQGLEFLIYFQGNSAPDKSGLPSDRFSAERTGGSVSTLTIQRTQQEDSAVYLCASSFGGQGVETQYFGPGTRLLVL.

Here the CDR3 reads CASRRKGKRSYEQYF. CDR3 in DNA: TGTGCCAGCAGGAGGAAGGGGAAACGCTCCTACGAGCAGTACTTC. The J gene is TRBJ2-7, the V gene TRBV6-7, with D possibly matching TRBD1 (5 bases). TRBV6-7 is recorded as an ORF, its role being uncertain. The CDR3 is 15 amino acids. V was pared by 6 bases and J by 0 bases, with 15 bases between.

The chain uses TRBV27 and TRBJ1-2; 8 bases are a match to TRBD1. Looked up from germline, CDR1 is MNHEY and CDR2 is SMNVEV (reference sequence). The CDR3 totals 14 residues. V was pared by 6 bases and J by 7 bases, with 10 bases of the junction left unmatched. This CDR3 reads CASRSPGQGVGYTF. As DNA, the CDR3 is TGTGCCAGCAGATCCCCCGGACAGGGAGTTGGCTACACCTTC.

V gene TRBV4-2 combines with J gene TRBJ2-1, with D unresolved. The CDR3 covers 16 residues. Trimming removed 0 bases at V and 0 bases at J, with 9 bases between. CDR1 and CDR2 (germline): LGHNA, YNFKEQ. The CDR3 loop is CASSQEATASYNEQFF. The CDR3 DNA reads as TGTGCCAGCAGCCAAGAGGCGACCGCCTCCTACAATGAGCAGTTCTTC.